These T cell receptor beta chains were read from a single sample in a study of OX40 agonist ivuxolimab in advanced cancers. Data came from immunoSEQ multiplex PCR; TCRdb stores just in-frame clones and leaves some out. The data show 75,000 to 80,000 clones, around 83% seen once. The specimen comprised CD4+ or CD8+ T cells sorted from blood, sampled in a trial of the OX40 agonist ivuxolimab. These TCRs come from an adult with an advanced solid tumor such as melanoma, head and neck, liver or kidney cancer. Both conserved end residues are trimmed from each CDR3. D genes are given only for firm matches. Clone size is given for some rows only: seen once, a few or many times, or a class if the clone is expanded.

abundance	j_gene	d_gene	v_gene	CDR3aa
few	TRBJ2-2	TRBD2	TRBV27	ASSSGLAGGRELF
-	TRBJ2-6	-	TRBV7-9	ASRFGGAGANVLT
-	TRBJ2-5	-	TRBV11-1	ASSSELGETQY
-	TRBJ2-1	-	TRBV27	ASSIPLGSYNEQF
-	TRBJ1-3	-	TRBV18	ASSPVDLKYTIY
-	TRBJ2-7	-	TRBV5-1	ASSLVVAYEQY
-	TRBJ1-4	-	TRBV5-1	ASSRRGGATNEKLF
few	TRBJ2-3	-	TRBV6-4	ASSGLAGSTDTQY
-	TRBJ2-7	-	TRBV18	ASSPGAAPYEQY
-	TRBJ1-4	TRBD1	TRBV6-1	ASRAGTGNEKLF
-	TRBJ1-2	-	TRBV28	ASSLGGHRNGYT